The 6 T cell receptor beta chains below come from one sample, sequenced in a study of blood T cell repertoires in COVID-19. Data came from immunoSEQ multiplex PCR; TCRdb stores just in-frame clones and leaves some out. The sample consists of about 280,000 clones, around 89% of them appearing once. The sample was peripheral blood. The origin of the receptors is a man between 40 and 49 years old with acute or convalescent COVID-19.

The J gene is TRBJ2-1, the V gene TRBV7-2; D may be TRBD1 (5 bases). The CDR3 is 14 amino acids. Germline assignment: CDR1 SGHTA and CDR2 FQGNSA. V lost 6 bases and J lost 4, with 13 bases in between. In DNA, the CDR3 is TGTGCCAGCAGGCTTAGGGCAGGGTACAATGAGCAGTTCTTC. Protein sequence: CASRLRAGYNEQFF.

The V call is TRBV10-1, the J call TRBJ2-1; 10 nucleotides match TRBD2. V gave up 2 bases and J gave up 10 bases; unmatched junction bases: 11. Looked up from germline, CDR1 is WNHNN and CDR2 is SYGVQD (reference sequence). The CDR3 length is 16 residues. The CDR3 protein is CASSEGWSGGAWEQFF. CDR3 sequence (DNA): TGCGCCAGCAGTGAGGGCTGGAGCGGGGGGGCATGGGAGCAGTTCTTC.

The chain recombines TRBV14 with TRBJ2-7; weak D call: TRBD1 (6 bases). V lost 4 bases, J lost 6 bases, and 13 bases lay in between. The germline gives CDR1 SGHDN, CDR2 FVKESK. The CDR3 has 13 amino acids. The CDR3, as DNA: TGTGCCAGCAGCCGCCAGCTAGGGGGCGAGCAGTACTTC. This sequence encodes CASSRQLGGEQYF. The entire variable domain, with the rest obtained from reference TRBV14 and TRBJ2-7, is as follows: EAGVTQFPSHSVIEKGQTVTLRCDPISGHDNLYWYRRVMGKEIKFLLHFVKESKQDESGMPNNRFLAERTGGTYSTLKVQPAELEDSGVYFCASSRQLGGEQYFGPGTRLTVT.

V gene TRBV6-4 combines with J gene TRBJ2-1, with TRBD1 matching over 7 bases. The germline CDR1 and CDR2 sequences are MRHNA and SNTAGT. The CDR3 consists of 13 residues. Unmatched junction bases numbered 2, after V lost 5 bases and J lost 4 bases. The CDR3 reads CASSTTGYNEQFF. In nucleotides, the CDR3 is TGTGCCAGCAGTACGACAGGGTACAATGAGCAGTTCTTC.

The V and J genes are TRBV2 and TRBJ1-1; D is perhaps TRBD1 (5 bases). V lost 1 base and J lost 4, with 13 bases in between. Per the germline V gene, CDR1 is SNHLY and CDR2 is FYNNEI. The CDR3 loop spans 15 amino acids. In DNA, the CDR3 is TGTGCCAGCAGTGAAGAAATGGGGCTTTCCACTGAAGCTTTCTTT. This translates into CASSEEMGLSTEAFF.

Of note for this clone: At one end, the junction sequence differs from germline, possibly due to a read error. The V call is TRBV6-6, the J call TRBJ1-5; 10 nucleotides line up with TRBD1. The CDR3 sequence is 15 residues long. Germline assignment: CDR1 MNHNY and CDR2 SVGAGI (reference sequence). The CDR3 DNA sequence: TGTGCCAGCAGTCCCCCGACAGGGGGCAAACAGCCCCAGCATTTT. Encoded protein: CASSPPTGGKQPQHF.